A selection of T cell receptor beta chains follows, all from one sample in a study of response to subunit inactivated influenza vaccine. TCRdb analysed the RT-PCR reads with MiXCR anew, one entry per CDR3 protein. The sample includes over 750,000 distinct CDR3 sequences, around 20% of them seen just once. Sequenced material: PBMCs from blood, taken about 5 days after vaccination. These receptors were collected from a man aged 50 or older who received an inactivated influenza vaccine. Both conserved end residues are part of each CDR3. The order of the fields is D gene, V gene, J gene, clone size, CDR3 protein, CDR3 DNA. The D gene is left open where the match is weak. A clone size is listed for some rows: how often the clone was seen (once, few, many), or a class if it is expanded.

D: -
V: TRBV6-1
J: TRBJ2-3
size: few
CDR3: CASRPAGRGADTQYF
DNA: TGTGCCAGCAGGCCCGCGGGGAGGGGGGCAGATACGCAGTATTTT

D: -
V: TRBV9
J: TRBJ2-7
size: few
CDR3: CASSAKATVYFVSEQYF
DNA: TGTGCCAGCAGCGCAAAAGCGACAGTCTATTTTGTTTCCGAGCAGTACTTC

D: -
V: TRBV7-2
J: TRBJ1-1
size: few
CDR3: CASSSGTTVNTEAFF
DNA: TGTGCCAGCAGCTCCGGGACAACCGTGAACACTGAAGCTTTCTTT

D: -
V: TRBV12-3/TRBV12-4
J: TRBJ2-7
size: few
CDR3: CASSSEEGIYEQYF
DNA: TGTGCCAGCAGTTCAGAGGAGGGTATCTACGAGCAGTACTTC

D: TRBD2
V: TRBV11-2
J: TRBJ2-7
size: -
CDR3: CASSLSSGGYYEQYF
DNA: TGTGCCAGCAGCCTCTCATCGGGGGGATACTACGAGCAGTACTTC

D: -
V: TRBV4-2
J: TRBJ1-5
size: -
CDR3: CASSQEGPQPQHF
DNA: TGTGCCAGCAGCCAAGAAGGCCCGCAGCCCCAGCATTTT

D: TRBD2
V: TRBV29-1
J: TRBJ2-1
size: many
CDR3: CSVLSGRSYNEQFF
DNA: TGCAGCGTTCTAAGCGGGAGGTCCTACAATGAGCAGTTCTTC

D: -
V: TRBV12-3/TRBV12-4
J: TRBJ1-5
size: few
CDR3: CASPLGRGVQPQHF
DNA: TGTGCCAGCCCCCTAGGGCGAGGGGTTCAGCCCCAGCATTTT

D: TRBD1
V: TRBV6-6
J: TRBJ2-7
size: -
CDR3: CATGTGIVEQYF
DNA: TGTGCCACCGGGACAGGGATAGTCGAGCAGTACTTC

D: TRBD2
V: TRBV4-2
J: TRBJ2-2
size: few
CDR3: CASSQSPLAGTGELFF
DNA: TGTGCCAGCAGCCAATCCCCACTAGCGGGTACCGGGGAGCTGTTTTTT

D: -
V: TRBV2
J: TRBJ2-3
size: few
CDR3: CASSEAGYSTDTQYF
DNA: TGTGCCAGCAGTGAAGCGGGCTACTCCACAGATACGCAGTATTTT

D: -
V: TRBV7-8
J: TRBJ2-2
size: -
CDR3: CASSLERGMGELFF
DNA: TGTGCCAGCAGCTTAGAAAGGGGAATGGGGGAGCTGTTTTTT

D: TRBD1
V: TRBV29-1
J: TRBJ1-4
size: -
CDR3: CSVMGQGSEKLFF
DNA: TGCAGCGTCATGGGACAGGGCTCTGAAAAACTGTTTTTT

D: -
V: TRBV5-1
J: TRBJ2-7
size: -
CDR3: CASSFRLGHEQYF
DNA: TGCGCCAGCAGCTTTCGGCTGGGCCACGAGCAGTACTTC

D: TRBD1
V: TRBV6-2/TRBV6-3
J: TRBJ2-5
size: -
CDR3: CASSPTAGGTQYF
DNA: TGTGCCAGCAGTCCTACCGCAGGGGGGACCCAGTACTTC

D: TRBD1
V: TRBV7-2
J: TRBJ2-5
size: few
CDR3: CASSLWDRGRETQYF
DNA: TGTGCCAGCAGCTTGTGGGACAGGGGGAGGGAGACCCAGTACTTC

D: -
V: TRBV12-3/TRBV12-4
J: TRBJ2-5
size: few
CDR3: CASSFGLSIQETQYF
DNA: TGTGCCAGCAGTTTCGGTCTGTCCATTCAAGAGACCCAGTACTTC

D: TRBD1
V: TRBV6-5
J: TRBJ2-1
size: -
CDR3: CASSYPTGTGDYNEQFF
DNA: TGTGCCAGCAGTTACCCTACCGGGACAGGGGACTACAATGAGCAGTTCTTC

D: -
V: TRBV20-1
J: TRBJ1-5
size: -
CDR3: CSASIDSNQPQHF
DNA: TGCAGTGCTAGCATCGATAGCAATCAGCCCCAGCATTTT

D: -
V: TRBV9
J: TRBJ2-5
size: -
CDR3: CASSGISGETQYF
DNA: TGTGCCAGCAGCGGCATTAGCGGAGAGACCCAGTACTTC

D: -
V: TRBV12-3/TRBV12-4
J: TRBJ2-1
size: few
CDR3: CASRGGHEQFF
DNA: TGTGCCAGCAGAGGAGGGCATGAGCAGTTCTTC

D: TRBD1
V: TRBV7-9
J: TRBJ2-7
size: few
CDR3: CASSLTGDRLGEQYF
DNA: TGTGCCAGCAGCTTAACCGGGGACAGGCTCGGCGAGCAGTACTTC

D: -
V: TRBV10-3
J: TRBJ2-3
size: many
CDR3: CAIRERDHPWQYF
DNA: TGTGCCATCAGGGAAAGGGACCACCCTTGGCAGTATTTT

D: -
V: TRBV6-1
J: TRBJ1-1
size: -
CDR3: CASRFGGGSTEAFF
DNA: TGTGCCAGCAGGTTTGGTGGGGGTTCTACGGAAGCTTTCTTT

D: TRBD1
V: TRBV6-1
J: TRBJ2-2
size: -
CDR3: CASRLGQGNTGELFF
DNA: TGTGCCAGCAGACTGGGACAGGGGAACACCGGGGAGCTGTTTTTT

D: TRBD1
V: TRBV6-2/TRBV6-3
J: TRBJ2-7
size: few
CDR3: CASSQQGISYEQYF
DNA: TGTGCCAGCAGCCAACAGGGGATCTCCTACGAGCAGTACTTC

D: -
V: TRBV5-1
J: TRBJ1-5
size: -
CDR3: CASSLTQNQPQHF
DNA: TGCGCCAGCAGCTTAACACAAAATCAGCCCCAGCATTTT

D: -
V: TRBV7-2
J: TRBJ2-7
size: few
CDR3: CASSPRGFGSREQYF
DNA: TGTGCCAGCAGCCCCCGAGGCTTCGGGAGTCGGGAGCAGTACTTC

D: TRBD2
V: TRBV4-2
J: TRBJ2-1
size: -
CDR3: CASSQEWAGGYNEQFF
DNA: TGTGCCAGCAGCCAAGAGTGGGCGGGAGGTTACAATGAGCAGTTCTTC

D: TRBD2
V: TRBV7-8
J: TRBJ2-2
size: few
CDR3: CASRKDRFGTRGSDTGELFF
DNA: TGTGCCAGCAGAAAAGACAGATTCGGGACTAGGGGATCGGACACCGGGGAGCTGTTTTTT

D: TRBD2
V: TRBV20-1
J: TRBJ2-1
size: -
CDR3: CSAPQAGVPSSYNEQFF
DNA: TGCAGTGCCCCCCAGGCGGGGGTCCCGAGCTCCTACAATGAGCAGTTCTTC

D: -
V: TRBV28
J: TRBJ2-1
size: -
CDR3: CASSPPALVEQFF
DNA: TGTGCCAGCAGTCCCCCCGCGTTGGTTGAGCAGTTCTTC

D: -
V: TRBV7-8
J: TRBJ1-1
size: -
CDR3: CASSSPPSGLNTEAFF
DNA: TGTGCCAGCAGCTCCCCTCCATCAGGGCTGAACACTGAAGCTTTCTTT

D: TRBD1
V: TRBV30
J: TRBJ2-7
size: few
CDR3: CAWSSYRGKFYEQYF
DNA: TGTGCCTGGAGCTCGTACAGGGGGAAATTCTACGAGCAGTACTTC

D: TRBD1
V: TRBV7-9
J: TRBJ2-2
size: few
CDR3: CASSLYQGANTGELFF
DNA: TGTGCCAGCAGCTTATATCAGGGGGCGAACACCGGGGAGCTGTTTTTT

D: -
V: TRBV20-1
J: TRBJ2-7
size: few
CDR3: CSASSGAPQHEQYF
DNA: TGCAGTGCTAGTTCAGGGGCACCTCAACACGAGCAGTACTTC

D: -
V: TRBV11-2
J: TRBJ2-4
size: -
CDR3: CASSPGPLKGKNIQYF
DNA: TGTGCCAGCAGCCCAGGGCCCTTAAAGGGCAAAAACATTCAGTACTTC

D: -
V: TRBV21-1
J: TRBJ1-1
size: -
CDR3: CASSKERYRGCAEAFF
DNA: TGTGCCAGCAGCAAAGAAAGGTATAGGGGGTGCGCTGAAGCTTTCTTT

D: TRBD2
V: TRBV4-1
J: TRBJ2-3
size: few
CDR3: CASSLNHVRGIDTDTQYF
DNA: TGCGCCAGCAGCCTGAACCATGTGCGGGGGATTGACACAGATACGCAGTATTTT

D: -
V: TRBV5-6
J: TRBJ2-5
size: few
CDR3: CASSLGFIEQETQYF
DNA: TGTGCCAGCAGCTTGGGCTTTATCGAACAAGAGACCCAGTACTTC

D: TRBD1
V: TRBV29-1
J: TRBJ1-5
size: -
CDR3: CSVGRGVNQPQHF
DNA: TGCAGCGTCGGCAGGGGGGTCAATCAGCCCCAGCATTTT

D: -
V: TRBV5-1
J: TRBJ1-2
size: few
CDR3: CASSISVGSNYGYTF
DNA: TGCGCCAGCAGCATTTCAGTGGGATCCAACTATGGCTACACCTTC

D: -
V: TRBV11-3
J: TRBJ1-1
size: many
CDR3: CASSKTGNTEAFF
DNA: TGTGCCAGCAGCAAAACAGGGAACACTGAAGCTTTCTTT

D: TRBD2
V: TRBV10-3
J: TRBJ2-7
size: few
CDR3: CAISNPGTSSSEQYF
DNA: TGTGCCATCAGTAATCCCGGGACTAGCAGCTCCGAGCAGTACTTC

D: -
V: TRBV20-1
J: TRBJ2-5
size: few
CDR3: CSASGAAALQETQYF
DNA: TGCAGTGCTAGTGGGGCCGCCGCTCTCCAAGAGACCCAGTACTTC

D: -
V: TRBV7-4
J: TRBJ2-7
size: -
CDR3: CASSLDRRENDEQYF
DNA: TGTGCCAGCAGCTTAGATCGCAGGGAGAACGACGAGCAGTACTTC

D: TRBD1
V: TRBV9
J: TRBJ2-7
size: -
CDR3: CASSPTGNSYEQYF
DNA: TGTGCCAGCAGCCCGACAGGGAACTCCTACGAGCAGTACTTC

D: -
V: TRBV3-1
J: TRBJ2-1
size: -
CDR3: CASSQDATRNEQFF
DNA: TGTGCCAGCAGCCAAGACGCGACTAGGAACGAGCAGTTCTTC

D: -
V: TRBV20-1
J: TRBJ2-5
size: few
CDR3: CSAEPGQGNQETQYF
DNA: TGCAGTGCTGAACCGGGACAAGGGAATCAAGAGACCCAGTACTTC

D: TRBD2
V: TRBV29-1
J: TRBJ2-6
size: few
CDR3: CSVGEGQLAALSGANVLTF
DNA: TGCAGCGTTGGAGAGGGCCAGCTAGCGGCACTCTCTGGGGCCAACGTCCTGACTTTC